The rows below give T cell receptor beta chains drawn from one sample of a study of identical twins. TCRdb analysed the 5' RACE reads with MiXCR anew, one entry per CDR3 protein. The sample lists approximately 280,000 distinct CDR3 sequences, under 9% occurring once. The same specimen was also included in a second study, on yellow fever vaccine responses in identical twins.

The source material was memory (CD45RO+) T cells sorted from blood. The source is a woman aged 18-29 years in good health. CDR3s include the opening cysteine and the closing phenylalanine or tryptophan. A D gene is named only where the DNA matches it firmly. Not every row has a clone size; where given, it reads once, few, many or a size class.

CDR3 protein: CASSPRVSREVGGANVLTF
CDR3 DNA: TGTGCCAGCAGCCCCCGAGTATCCAGGGAGGTAGGTGGGGCCAACGTCCTGACTTTC
J gene: TRBJ2-6
clone size: few
D gene: NA
V gene: TRBV3-1

CDR3 protein: CASGREPYNEQFF
CDR3 DNA: TGTGCCAGCGGCAGGGAGCCCTACAATGAGCAGTTCTTC
J gene: TRBJ2-1
clone size: NA
D gene: NA
V gene: TRBV28

CDR3 protein: CASSSQILGQGTGELFF
CDR3 DNA: TGTGCCAGCAGTTCTCAGATTCTGGGACAGGGAACCGGGGAGCTGTTTTTT
J gene: TRBJ2-2
clone size: NA
D gene: TRBD1
V gene: TRBV6-5

CDR3 protein: CASSEAVGRGNTEAFF
CDR3 DNA: TGTGCCAGCAGTGAAGCTGTGGGCAGGGGGAACACTGAAGCTTTCTTT
J gene: TRBJ1-1
clone size: NA
D gene: NA
V gene: TRBV2

CDR3 protein: CASSSFGGRHEQFF
CDR3 DNA: TGTGCCAGCAGCTCCTTTGGGGGGCGGCATGAGCAGTTCTTC
J gene: TRBJ2-1
clone size: NA
D gene: NA
V gene: TRBV7-9

CDR3 protein: CSVAGLRNTGELFF
CDR3 DNA: TGCAGCGTGGCGGGTTTAAGGAACACCGGGGAGCTGTTTTTT
J gene: TRBJ2-2
clone size: many
D gene: NA
V gene: TRBV29-1

CDR3 protein: CSARSGPYTEAFF
CDR3 DNA: TGCAGTGCTAGGTCCGGACCGTACACTGAAGCTTTCTTT
J gene: TRBJ1-1
clone size: NA
D gene: NA
V gene: TRBV20-1

CDR3 protein: CSARILQRGGHPLVYNEQFF
CDR3 DNA: TGCAGTGCTAGAATATTACAGCGGGGGGGCCACCCGTTGGTGTACAATGAGCAGTTCTTC
J gene: TRBJ2-1
clone size: NA
D gene: TRBD2
V gene: TRBV20-1

CDR3 protein: CASSLDSRGAGAFF
CDR3 DNA: TGTGCCAGCAGCTTAGACTCTCGGGGGGCAGGAGCTTTCTTT
J gene: TRBJ1-1
clone size: many
D gene: NA
V gene: TRBV7-9

CDR3 protein: CASNGRAIMNTEAFF
CDR3 DNA: TGTGCCAGCAACGGCCGCGCTATCATGAACACTGAAGCTTTCTTT
J gene: TRBJ1-1
clone size: many
D gene: NA
V gene: TRBV6-5

CDR3 protein: CASSPQGGGFRLEYNEQFF
CDR3 DNA: TGTGCCAGCAGCCCTCAAGGCGGGGGGTTCAGGTTGGAATACAATGAGCAGTTCTTC
J gene: TRBJ2-1
clone size: NA
D gene: TRBD2
V gene: TRBV11-2

CDR3 protein: CASSLMGIENTIYF
CDR3 DNA: TGTGCCAGCAGTTTAATGGGGATTGAAAACACCATATATTTT
J gene: TRBJ1-3
clone size: many
D gene: NA
V gene: TRBV12-3/TRBV12-4

CDR3 protein: CASSPLDKEKLFF
CDR3 DNA: TGTGCCAGCAGCCCCCTTGACAAGGAAAAACTGTTTTTT
J gene: TRBJ1-4
clone size: NA
D gene: NA
V gene: TRBV14

CDR3 protein: CASSENSGSHPSYEQYF
CDR3 DNA: TGTGCCAGCAGTGAGAATAGCGGGAGTCACCCTTCCTACGAGCAGTACTTC
J gene: TRBJ2-7
clone size: many
D gene: TRBD2
V gene: TRBV25-1

CDR3 protein: CASSHLDRGRNTGELFF
CDR3 DNA: TGCGCCAGCAGCCATCTGGACAGGGGCCGGAACACCGGGGAGCTGTTTTTT
J gene: TRBJ2-2
clone size: many
D gene: TRBD1
V gene: TRBV4-1

CDR3 protein: CASQGSNQPQHF
CDR3 DNA: TGTGCCTCACAGGGCAGTAATCAGCCCCAGCATTTT
J gene: TRBJ1-5
clone size: many
D gene: NA
V gene: TRBV2

CDR3 protein: CASSNPRLKSSYNEQFF
CDR3 DNA: TGTGCCAGCAGTAACCCCCGGTTGAAGAGCTCCTACAATGAGCAGTTCTTC
J gene: TRBJ2-1
clone size: many
D gene: NA
V gene: TRBV6-5

CDR3 protein: CASSRQGGDEKLFF
CDR3 DNA: TGTGCCAGCAGCCGACAGGGAGGAGATGAAAAACTGTTTTTT
J gene: TRBJ1-4
clone size: NA
D gene: TRBD1
V gene: TRBV9

CDR3 protein: CASSYRGPSGGATTDTQYF
CDR3 DNA: TGTGCCAGCAGTTACCGGGGGCCTAGCGGGGGGGCGACGACAGATACGCAGTATTTT
J gene: TRBJ2-3
clone size: NA
D gene: TRBD2
V gene: TRBV6-5

CDR3 protein: CASSFQGRTDTQYF
CDR3 DNA: TGTGCCAGCAGTTTCCAGGGCCGGACAGATACGCAGTATTTT
J gene: TRBJ2-3
clone size: many
D gene: NA
V gene: TRBV28

CDR3 protein: CASKWTSGKETQYF
CDR3 DNA: TGTGCCAGCAAGTGGACTAGCGGGAAAGAGACCCAGTACTTC
J gene: TRBJ2-5
clone size: few
D gene: NA
V gene: TRBV21-1

CDR3 protein: CASSDTSGHTDTQYF
CDR3 DNA: TGTGCCAGCAGTGACACTAGCGGCCACACAGATACGCAGTATTTT
J gene: TRBJ2-3
clone size: many
D gene: TRBD2
V gene: TRBV6-4

CDR3 protein: CSVEDLISDGGQTQYF
CDR3 DNA: TGCAGCGTTGAAGATTTGATCTCGGACGGCGGACAGACCCAGTACTTC
J gene: TRBJ2-5
clone size: many
D gene: NA
V gene: TRBV29-1

CDR3 protein: CASSQADRETQYF
CDR3 DNA: TGTGCCAGCAGCCAAGCGGACAGGGAGACCCAGTACTTC
J gene: TRBJ2-5
clone size: many
D gene: TRBD1
V gene: TRBV14